These 18 T cell receptor beta chains were all obtained from the same sample, sequenced in a study of metastatic and nonmetastatic thyroid tumors. Using MiXCR, TCRdb re-called clones from the PCR reads. The repertoire holds 17,000 or so clones, with around 23% as singletons. Thyroid surgery had not been preceded by any treatment in any patient. Sequencing was performed on adjacent normal tissue. The receptors derive from a female donor with papillary thyroid cancer or a benign thyroid nodule (not recorded which). Some clones in this sample may be carry-over from other donors' samples.

The DNA of the CDR3 is TGCAGTGCTAGAGCTCTCCGCGGCTCCTACGAGCAGTACTTC. This gives the protein CSARALRGSYEQYF. This rearrangement joins TRBV20-1 to TRBJ2-7; D not certain. The V end was cut by 1 base, the J end by 0 bases, with 10 bases between. Germline assignment: CDR1 DFQATT and CDR2 SNEGSKA (reference sequence). CDR3 size: 14 residues.

This chain connects TRBV12-3 or TRBV12-4 to TRBJ2-3; weak D call: TRBD2 (6 bases). The V end lost 5 bases, the J end lost 2 bases, and 8 bases lay between the germline ends. CDR3 size: 13 residues. DNA of the CDR3: TGTGCCAGCAGTGAACTAGCCACAGATACGCAGTATTTT. Translation: CASSELATDTQYF.

In this sample, this clone turned up a few times. The V call is TRBV6-1, the J call TRBJ1-1, with D hard to call. Trimming cost V 2 bases and J 1 base, with 8 bases left between them. The CDR3 sequence is 14 residues long. Germline V CDR1 and CDR2: MNHNS, SASEGT. In DNA form, the CDR3 reads TGTGCCAGCAGTGAAAGGTTATCGAACACTGAAGCTTTCTTT. This codes for CASSERLSNTEAFF.

As concerns this clone: The same CDR3 can be traced to other DNA sequences in this sample. This rearrangement joins TRBV27 to TRBJ2-7; possible D gene TRBD2, 5 bases. The CDR3 totals 15 residues. Germline V gene lookup returns CDR1 MNHEY and CDR2 SMNVEV (reference sequence). V shed 7 bases and J shed 0 bases, with 16 bases lying between them. CDR3 amino acids: CASTEAGAGSYEQYF. DNA for the CDR3: TGTGCCAGCACCGAGGCGGGTGCAGGCTCCTACGAGCAGTACTTC.

In its sample, this clone was seen a few times. The chain is built from TRBV7-2 and TRBJ2-7, with a weak D call TRBD2 (6 bases). This CDR3 region has 11 residues. The germline gives CDR1 SGHTA, CDR2 FQGNSA. Deletions cut 7 bases from V and 10 bases from J, with 14 bases between. The CDR3 sequence: CASNLAGLQYV. The CDR3 DNA is TGTGCCAGCAACTTGGCGGGGTTACAGTACGTC.

The chain recombines TRBV28 with TRBJ1-1; D is unclear. Germline CDR1 is MDHEN and CDR2 is SYDVKM. Deletions cut 2 bases from V and 10 bases from J, with 8 bases between. The CDR3 is 11 residues long. CDR3 sequence: CASSLVGSAFF. CDR3 in DNA: TGTGCCAGCAGTTTAGTGGGGTCAGCTTTCTTT. The whole variable domain, remainder taken from reference TRBV28 and TRBJ1-1, is DVKVTQSSRYLVKRTGEKVFLECVQDMDHENMFWYRQDPGLGLRLIYFSYDVKMKEKGDIPEGYSVSREKKERFSLILESASTNQTSMYLCASSLVGSAFFGQGTRLTVV.

This clone was seen a few times. The chain carries TRBV6-2 or TRBV6-3 and TRBJ1-5, with a tentative D call TRBD1 (5 bases). CDR1 and CDR2 from the germline V gene are MNHEY and SVGEGT. V lost 3 bases to trimming and J lost 6 bases, with 15 bases between them. The CDR3 is made up of 15 amino acids. The CDR3 nucleotides read TGTGCCAGCAGTTATAGTGGGGGAAGAAGTCAGCCCCAGCATTTT. Its protein product is CASSYSGGRSQPQHF.

V usage is TRBV11-3 and J usage is TRBJ2-1; maybe TRBD2 (5 bases). Per the germline V gene, CDR1 is SGHNT and CDR2 is YENEEA. V was pared by 5 bases and J by 10 bases, with 15 bases between. The CDR3 length is 13 residues. CDR3 loop: CASSRGPQREQFF. CDR3 in DNA: TGTGCCAGCAGCCGAGGGCCGCAACGAGAGCAGTTCTTC. The full variable domain, in which reference TRBV11-3 and TRBJ2-1 provide the parts outside the CDR3, is EAGVVQSPRYKIIEKKQPVAFWCNPISGHNTLYWYLQNLGQGPELLIRYENEEAVDDSQLPKDRFSAERLKGVDSTLKIQPAELGDSAVYLCASSRGPQREQFFGPGTRLTVL.

This clone was counted between two and nine times. Other DNA sequences of this sample code for an identical CDR3. The CDR3 sequence is CASSLVPDEQFF. CDR3 nucleotide sequence: TGTGCCAGCAGCTTAGTTCCAGACGAGCAGTTCTTC. The rearrangement links TRBV11-3 to TRBJ2-1, with D uncertain. Trimming stripped 1 base from V and 10 bases from J, with 8 bases between. CDR1 is SGHNT, CDR2 YENEEA, per germline. The CDR3 totals 12 residues.

This clone is classed as large. The chain has TRBV24-1 and TRBJ2-1; 12 nucleotides line up with TRBD2. Germline CDR1 and CDR2: KGHDR and SFDVKD. Trimming cost V 11 bases and J 7 bases; bases outside gene matches: 8. This CDR3 region has 14 residues. CDR3 amino acids: CAISSGRDMNEQFF. The CDR3 region has the DNA TGTGCCATATCTAGCGGGAGGGATATGAATGAGCAGTTCTTC.

This clone was seen only a few times. The chain carries TRBV9 and TRBJ2-3; 7 nucleotides line up with TRBD1. The CDR3 is made up of 15 amino acids. CDR1 SGDLS and CDR2 YYNGEE come from the germline V gene. J was trimmed by 2 bases and V by 4 bases; bases with no gene match: 7. This CDR3 reads CASSTRDSYTDTQYF. The CDR3 DNA reads TGTGCCAGCAGCACCCGGGACAGCTACACAGATACGCAGTATTTT. Combining the CDR3 with reference TRBV9 and TRBJ2-3 gives the whole variable domain DSGVTQTPKHLITATGQRVTLRCSPRSGDLSVYWYQQSLDQGLQFLIQYYNGEERAKGNILERFSAQQFPDLHSELNLSSLELGDSALYFCASSTRDSYTDTQYFGPGTRLTVL.

The J gene is TRBJ2-7, the V gene TRBV20-1, with 10 bases lining up with TRBD2. Germline trimming cut 1 base from V and 3 bases from J; bases unmatched to any gene: 6. In germline, CDR1 is DFQATT, CDR2 SNEGSKA (reference sequence). The CDR3 is made up of 15 amino acids. This CDR3 reads CSARGTSGQGYEQYF. The CDR3 nucleotides are TGCAGTGCTAGAGGGACTAGCGGCCAGGGCTACGAGCAGTACTTC.

This clone is large (0.1 to 1%) in the sample. The J gene is TRBJ1-5, the V gene TRBV24-1; D remains ambiguous. V shed 1 base and J shed 0 bases, with 12 bases lying between them. This CDR3 is built from 17 residues. From germline, CDR1 is KGHDR and CDR2 SFDVKD. The CDR3 nucleotides are TGTGCCACCAGTGATTTTCCGGAAAGACATAGCAATCAGCCCCAGCATTTT. Protein product: CATSDFPERHSNQPQHF.

V is TRBV2 and J is TRBJ2-7; D is unclear. CDR1 and CDR2 (germline): SNHLY, FYNNEI. There are 12 residues in the CDR3. V lost 6 bases and J lost 3, with 9 bases in between. CDR3 in amino acids: CASSPQVYEQYF. CDR3 coding DNA: TGTGCCAGCAGCCCTCAAGTCTACGAGCAGTACTTC. The full variable domain, with the rest looked up from reference TRBV2 and TRBJ2-7, is EPEVTQTPSHQVTQMGQEVILRCVPISNHLYFYWYRQILGQKVEFLVSFYNNEISEKSEIFDDQFSVERPDGSNFTLKIRSTKLEDSAMYFCASSPQVYEQYFGPGTRLTVT.

This clone came up a few times. The V and J genes are TRBV7-6 and TRBJ2-1, with TRBD2 matching 10 bases. V shed 2 bases and J 7 bases; nucleotides not matched to a gene: 8. From germline, CDR1 is SGHVS and CDR2 FNYEAQ. The CDR3 spans 16 residues. In nucleotides, the CDR3 is TGTGCCAGCAGCTTACGAGCGGGAGGGCCAAGGAATGAGCAGTTCTTC. It specifies CASSLRAGGPRNEQFF.

CDR3: CASSEALTEAFF. Here the CDR3 DNA reads TGTGCCAGCAGTGAAGCGCTAACTGAAGCTTTCTTT. The chain combines TRBV6-1 with TRBJ1-1; D remains ambiguous. There are 12 residues in the CDR3. Germline loops: CDR1 MNHNS, CDR2 SASEGT. Trimming cost V 0 bases and J 5 bases, with 4 bases left between them.

This clone was counted between two and nine times. The V gene is TRBV6-4, the J gene TRBJ2-5; D gene uncertain. This CDR3 has 18 residues. Per the germline V gene, CDR1 is MRHNA and CDR2 is SNTAGT. The CDR3: CPNVPAVTPPSTWETQYF. DNA for the CDR3: TGTCCTAACGTGCCAGCAGTGACTCCGCCCTCGACGTGGGAGACCCAGTACTTC.

As to this clone: Sequence at one end of the junction differs from germline and may be a read error. The rearrangement links TRBV11-2 to TRBJ2-7; a possible D gene is TRBD1 (6 bases). This CDR3 contains 15 residues. Germline V lookup: CDR1 SGHAT, CDR2 FQNNGV. The CDR3 reads CASSSFQGMSCEQYF. In DNA form, the CDR3 reads TGTGCCAGCAGCTCCTTCCAGGGGATGTCCTGCGAGCAGTACTTC.